This TCR beta chain originates from a study of T cell repertoires in cytomegalovirus infection. About the research overall: Shared public TCR beta signatures pointed to both CMV infection and a matching HLA type.

The trim removed 6 bases at V and 2 bases at J, leaving 6 bases unmatched. This CDR3 comprises 14 residues. Germline lookup yields CDR1 MNHNS and CDR2 SASEGT. Study-wide results and limits: Dominant in the ex vivo response were TCR beta clonotypes restricted by HLA-C and specific for CMV.

TCRdb processed the reads anew with MiXCR; each CDR3 protein has one entry. The sample includes hundreds of thousands of distinct CDR3 sequences, 20% to 25% of them seen just once. On this clonotype itself: Its antigen is not identified. The conserved final phenylalanine or tryptophan is absent from the CDR3, which likely points to a read error.

The sequenced material came from CD8+ T cells from PBMCs. This TCR was recovered from a human donor in good health (CMV status not recorded). Some clones in this sample may be carry-over from other donors' samples. This rearrangement joins TRBV6-1 to TRBJ2-7; the match to TRBD1 covers 8 bases. The CDR3 DNA reads as TGTGCCAGCAGGCCGAGGGACAGGACCTACGAGCAGTACTCC. Translation: CASRPRDRTYEQYS.